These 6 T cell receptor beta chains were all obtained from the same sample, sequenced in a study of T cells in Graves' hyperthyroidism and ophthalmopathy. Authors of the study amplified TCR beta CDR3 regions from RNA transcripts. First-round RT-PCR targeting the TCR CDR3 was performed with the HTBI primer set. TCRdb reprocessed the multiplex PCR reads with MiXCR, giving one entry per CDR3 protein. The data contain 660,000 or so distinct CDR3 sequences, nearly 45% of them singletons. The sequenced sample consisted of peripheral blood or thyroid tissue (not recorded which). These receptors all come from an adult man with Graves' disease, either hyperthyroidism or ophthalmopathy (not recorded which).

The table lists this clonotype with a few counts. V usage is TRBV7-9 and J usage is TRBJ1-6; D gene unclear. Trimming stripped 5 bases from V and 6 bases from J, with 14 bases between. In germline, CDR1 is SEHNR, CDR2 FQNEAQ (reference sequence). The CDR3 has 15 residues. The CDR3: CASSTLGESNSPLHF. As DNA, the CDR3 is TGTGCCAGCAGCACCCTTGGGGAGTCTAATTCACCCCTCCACTTT.

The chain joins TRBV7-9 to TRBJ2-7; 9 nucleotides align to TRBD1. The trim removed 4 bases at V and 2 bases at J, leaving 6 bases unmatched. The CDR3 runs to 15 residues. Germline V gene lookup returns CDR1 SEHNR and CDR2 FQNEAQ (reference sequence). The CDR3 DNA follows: TGTGCCAGCAGCTGGGGGACAGGGTACACCTACGAGCAGTACTTC. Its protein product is CASSWGTGYTYEQYF.

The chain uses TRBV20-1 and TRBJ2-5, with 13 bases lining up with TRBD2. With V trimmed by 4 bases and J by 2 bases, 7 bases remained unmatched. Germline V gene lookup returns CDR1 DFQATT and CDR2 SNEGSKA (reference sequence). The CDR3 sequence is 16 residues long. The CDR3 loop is CSAKGLAGDMQETQYF. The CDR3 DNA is TGCAGTGCTAAAGGACTAGCGGGAGACATGCAAGAGACCCAGTACTTC.

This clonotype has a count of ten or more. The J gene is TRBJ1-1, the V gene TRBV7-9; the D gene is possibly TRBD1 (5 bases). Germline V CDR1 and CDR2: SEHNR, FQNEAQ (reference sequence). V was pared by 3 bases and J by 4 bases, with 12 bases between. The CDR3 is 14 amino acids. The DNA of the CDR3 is TGTGCCAGCAGCTTGGGGGTTATGGGCACTGAAGCTTTCTTT. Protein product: CASSLGVMGTEAFF.

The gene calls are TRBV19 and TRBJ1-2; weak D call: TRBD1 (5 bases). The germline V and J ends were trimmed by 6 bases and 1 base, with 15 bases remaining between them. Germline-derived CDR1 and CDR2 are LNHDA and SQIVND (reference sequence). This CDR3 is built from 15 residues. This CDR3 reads CASRPGTVINYGYTF. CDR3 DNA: TGTGCCAGTAGGCCCGGGACGGTAATTAACTATGGCTACACCTTC. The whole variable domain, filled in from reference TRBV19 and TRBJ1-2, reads DGGITQSPKYLFRKEGQNVTLSCEQNLNHDAMYWYRQDPGQGLRLIYYSQIVNDFQKGDIAEGYSVSREKKESFPLTVTSAQKNPTAFYLCASRPGTVINYGYTFGSGTRLTVV.

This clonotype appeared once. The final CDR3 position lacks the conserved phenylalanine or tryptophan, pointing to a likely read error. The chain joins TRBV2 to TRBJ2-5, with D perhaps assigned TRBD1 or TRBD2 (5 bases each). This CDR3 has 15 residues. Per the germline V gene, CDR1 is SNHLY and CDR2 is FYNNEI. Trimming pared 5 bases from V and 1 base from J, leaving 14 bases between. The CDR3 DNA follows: TGTGCCAGCAGTCGAAGGGACGGCTTCCAAGAGACCCAGTACCTC. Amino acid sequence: CASSRRDGFQETQYL.